This note documents a single TCR beta chain sequence. Its target is unknown. The sample originates from a study of cytotoxic CD8 clonotypes in ibrutinib-treated CLL. Looking at the study overall: Productive templates per sample averaged almost 260,000; productive rearrangements, just under 95,000. Study findings and constraints: Higher circulating CD8+ T-cell counts strongly accompanied higher baseline clonality, above age-matched healthy donors.

The intended depth for sequencing was 1 in 200,000 to 1 in 1 million T cells. Only in-frame clones appear in the TCRdb table, and some are missing; sequencing was by immunoSEQ multiplex PCR. This sample yields approximately 150,000 clones, of which 88% are seen a single time; approximately 2.9% belongs to the top ten. The germline V gene has CDR1 MDHEN and CDR2 SYDVKM. The CDR3 has 18 amino acids. The junction had 13 bases not matched to a gene; V was cut back by 3 bases and J by 2 bases. The origin of this receptor is a human donor with chronic lymphocytic leukemia. Source: PBMCs, taken at disease progression, from a patient treated with ibrutinib. The V gene is TRBV28, the J gene TRBJ2-1, with 7 bases identical to TRBD1. The CDR3 loop is CASSFHRDSYSPYNEQFF. In nucleotides, the CDR3 is TGTGCCAGCAGTTTCCACCGGGACAGCTATAGTCCCTACAATGAGCAGTTCTTC.